The 9 T cell receptor beta chains in this list originate from one sample, sequenced in a study of memory CD4+ T cells and cytomegalovirus serostatus. Single viable CD3+CD4+CD8-CD45RO+ cells were sorted as the memory CD4+ T cells. Repertoires were generated with immunoSEQ multiplex PCR, while TCRdb's copy carries only in-frame clones and drops some. This table has some 50,000 clones, just over 75% appearing once. Sample: memory CD4+ T cells from blood. The source of these receptors is an adult in good health and CMV-seronegative.

This clone was counted a few times. A junction end diverges from the germline sequence, so it may reflect a read error. The chain recombines TRBV7-7 with TRBJ2-1; the D is unclear. Germline CDR1 SSHAT, CDR2 FNYEAQ (reference sequence). The CDR3 is 15 residues long. CDR3 amino acids: CASSPLGSSYNEQFF. CDR3 in DNA: TGTGCTAGCAGCCCATTGGGGTCCTCCTACAATGAGCAGTTCTTC.

The genes are TRBV7-2 and TRBJ2-3; TRBD2 aligns across 7 bases. J was trimmed by 3 bases and V by 0 bases; bases with no gene match: 0. The CDR3 has 14 amino acids. CDR1 and CDR2 (germline): SGHTA, FQGNSA. CDR3 in amino acids: CASSLARGTDTQYF. The CDR3 DNA reads TGTGCCAGCAGCTTAGCGCGGGGGACAGATACGCAGTATTTT. The full variable domain, completed using reference TRBV7-2 and TRBJ2-3, is GAGVSQSPSNKVTEKGKDVELRCDPISGHTALYWYRQSLGQGLEFLIYFQGNSAPDKSGLPSDRFSAERTGGSVSTLTIQRTQQEDSAVYLCASSLARGTDTQYFGPGTRLTVL.

The rearrangement uses TRBV19 and TRBJ1-5; 7 bases agree with TRBD1. The CDR3 has 15 amino acids. Germline assignment: CDR1 LNHDA and CDR2 SQIVND (reference sequence). Losses at the gene ends were 7 bases for V and 3 bases for J; bases not matched to a gene: 9. The CDR3 DNA reads TGTGCCAGTAAGCCGAAACAGGGGTTCAATCAGCCCCAGCATTTT. Translated: CASKPKQGFNQPQHF.

A few counts support this clone. The V gene is TRBV6-4, the J gene TRBJ1-1; D uncertain. The germline V gene has CDR1 MRHNA and CDR2 SNTAGT. The CDR3 has 14 amino acids. V lost 2 bases and J lost 4, with 11 bases in between. This chain's CDR3 is CASSDSSRSTEAFF. CDR3 nucleotide sequence: TGTGCCAGCAGTGACAGTAGCAGAAGCACTGAAGCTTTCTTT.

The CDR3 region is CASSFPDRGIYEQYF. In nucleotides, the CDR3 is TGTGCCAGCAGTTTCCCGGACAGGGGGATCTACGAGCAGTACTTC. V is TRBV28 and J is TRBJ2-7, with 10 bases aligning to TRBD1. CDR1 is MDHEN and CDR2 is SYDVKM in the germline V gene. There are 15 residues in the CDR3. The J segment lost 3 bases and the V segment lost 3 bases, leaving 5 bases of the junction unmatched.

This clone was observed once. V and J are TRBV7-2 and TRBJ1-2; TRBD1 agrees at 8 bases. V shed 2 bases and J 8 bases; nucleotides not matched to a gene: 10. This CDR3 contains 15 residues. Germline V gene lookup returns CDR1 SGHTA and CDR2 FQGNSA. CDR3 DNA: TGTGCCAGCAGCTTAAAGGGGCAGGGGGCAGGGGGCTACACCTTC. The encoded protein is CASSLKGQGAGGYTF.

J is TRBJ1-2 and V is TRBV5-4, with 10 bases identical to TRBD1. Unmatched junction bases numbered 8, after V lost 4 bases and J lost 8 bases. The CDR3 consists of 14 residues. Germline CDR1 and CDR2: SGHNT and YYREEE (reference sequence). CDR3 bases: TGTGCCAGCAGCGAAGACAGGGGGCGCTGGGGCTACACCTTC. It translates to CASSEDRGRWGYTF.

By frequency in the sample, this clone is medium-sized. One junction end disagrees with the germline gene, perhaps due to a read error. The chain joins TRBV15 to TRBJ1-3; 7 bases agree with TRBD1. The CDR3 spans 18 residues. Germline V gene data show CDR1 as LNHNV and CDR2 as YYDKDF (reference sequence). The CDR3 region has the DNA TGTGCCACCAGCCGAGACCTCCTGACAGGGTCTGATGGAAACACCATATATTTT. Translation: CATSRDLLTGSDGNTIYF.

This chain joins TRBV4-3 and TRBJ2-3, with D perhaps matching TRBD2 (6 bases). Germline V gene data show CDR1 as LGHNA and CDR2 as YSLEER. V was trimmed by 1 base and J by 0 bases, leaving 14 bases between them. This CDR3 has 17 residues. CDR3 in DNA: TGCGCCAGCAGCCAAGGGGGGGTGGGAACTAGCACAGATACGCAGTATTTT. Its protein product is CASSQGGVGTSTDTQYF.